The rows below give T cell receptor beta chains drawn from one sample of a study of T cells in Graves' hyperthyroidism and ophthalmopathy. TCRdb recomputed calls from the multiplex PCR reads with MiXCR, one row per CDR3 protein. Of 300,000 or so distinct CDR3 sequences in the sample, approximately 16% were seen once. Input material: blood. The receptor set was obtained from a man aged 25 to 40 with Graves' hyperthyroidism. Each CDR3 is given with its conserved first and last residue. D genes are given only for firm matches. Clone size, where shown, is once, few, many, or a class for clones that have expanded.

clone size	V gene	D gene	J gene	CDR3 protein	CDR3 DNA
few	TRBV10-3	TRBD1	TRBJ1-4	CAISDLQGADEKLFF	TGTGCCATCAGTGACTTACAGGGGGCTGATGAAAAACTGTTTTTT
NA	TRBV20-1	TRBD1	TRBJ1-1	CSARGGVSGTGIRDTEAFF	TGCAGTGCTAGAGGCGGGGTATCCGGGACAGGCATAAGGGACACTGAAGCTTTCTTT
few	TRBV5-1	NA	TRBJ2-2	CASSLLVGLGTGELFF	TGCGCCAGCAGCTTGTTAGTCGGACTGGGAACCGGGGAGCTGTTTTTT
many	TRBV2	NA	TRBJ2-1	CASSVGGPSYNEQFF	TGTGCCAGCAGTGTGGGGGGGCCTAGCTACAATGAGCAGTTCTTC
NA	TRBV20-1	TRBD2	TRBJ2-7	CSARDLAGVSFEQYF	TGCAGTGCTAGAGATTTGGCGGGAGTTTCATTCGAGCAGTACTTC
many	TRBV28	TRBD2	TRBJ2-1	CASSFRRLAPYNEQFF	TGTGCCAGCAGTTTTAGGAGACTAGCGCCCTACAATGAGCAGTTCTTC
many	TRBV12-3/TRBV12-4	TRBD1	TRBJ2-1	CASSHRGNEQFF	TGTGCCAGCAGTCACAGGGGAAATGAGCAGTTCTTC
NA	TRBV11-2	NA	TRBJ2-2	CASSAVGSGNTGELFF	TGTGCCAGCAGCGCCGTCGGCAGCGGGAACACCGGGGAGCTGTTTTTT
many	TRBV12-3/TRBV12-4	TRBD1	TRBJ2-1	CASRQTGGFSYNEQFF	TGTGCCAGCAGACAGACAGGGGGCTTTTCCTACAATGAGCAGTTCTTC
many	TRBV20-1	NA	TRBJ2-1	CSARRAGDNEQFF	TGCAGTGCAAGGAGGGCCGGCGACAATGAGCAGTTCTTC
many	TRBV12-3/TRBV12-4	NA	TRBJ2-7	CASSLGSEQYF	TGTGCCAGCAGTTTAGGAAGCGAGCAGTACTTC
few	TRBV5-1	TRBD2	TRBJ2-5	CASTGTSGRETQYF	TGCGCCAGCACCGGGACTAGCGGACGAGAGACCCAGTACTTC
NA	TRBV28	TRBD1	TRBJ1-2	CASSTYFQGANYGYTF	TGTGCCAGCAGTACATACTTTCAGGGGGCAAACTATGGCTACACCTTC
many	TRBV12-3/TRBV12-4	NA	TRBJ2-1	CASTWGGAYNEQFF	TGTGCCAGCACCTGGGGCGGTGCCTACAATGAGCAGTTCTTC
many	TRBV30	NA	TRBJ2-7	CAWSGTYEQYF	TGTGCCTGGTCAGGGACCTACGAGCAGTACTTC
few	TRBV20-1	NA	TRBJ2-6	CSAYRSGANVLTF	TGCAGTGCTTACAGGTCTGGGGCCAACGTCCTGACTTTC
many	TRBV28	NA	TRBJ2-7	CASSYRDNGGMDEQYF	TGTGCCAGCAGTTACCGGGACAATGGGGGTATGGACGAGCAGTACTTC
many	TRBV18	TRBD1	TRBJ2-1	CASSPGQGVYNEQFF	TGTGCCAGCTCACCTGGACAGGGGGTTTACAATGAGCAGTTCTTC
few	TRBV6-1	TRBD1	TRBJ2-6	CASSERQGWSGANVLTF	TGTGCCAGCAGTGAACGACAGGGGTGGTCTGGGGCCAACGTCCTGACTTTC
many	TRBV6-1	NA	TRBJ2-7	CASTDTGAADEQYF	TGTGCCAGCACCGACACCGGGGCCGCGGACGAGCAGTACTTC
many	TRBV5-1	TRBD2	TRBJ2-1	CASSSLAGVGNEQFF	TGCGCCAGCAGCTCCTTAGCGGGAGTGGGAAATGAGCAGTTCTTC
few	TRBV15	NA	TRBJ2-4	CATSRDPSGDIQYF	TGTGCCACCAGCAGAGATCCCTCAGGGGACATTCAGTACTTC
NA	TRBV7-9	NA	TRBJ2-1	CASSNRQTRSLKDEQFF	TGTGCCAGCAGCAACCGTCAAACTAGGAGTTTGAAGGATGAGCAGTTCTTC
many	TRBV11-2	NA	TRBJ1-2	CASSLGVQDEGYTF	TGTGCCAGCAGCTTAGGTGTACAGGACGAGGGCTACACCTTC
NA	TRBV20-1	TRBD2	TRBJ2-1	CSAGRNGRAYNEQFF	TGCAGTGCTGGCAGAAACGGGAGGGCCTACAATGAGCAGTTCTTC
many	TRBV18	NA	TRBJ1-1	CASSPRSPGSQAFF	TGTGCCAGCTCTCCTCGAAGTCCGGGGTCCCAAGCTTTCTTT
many	TRBV2	NA	TRBJ2-1	CASGYNEQFF	TGTGCCAGCGGCTACAATGAGCAGTTCTTC
few	TRBV6-1	TRBD2	TRBJ2-1	CASSSPSGRISGEQFF	TGTGCCAGCAGTAGCCCTAGCGGGAGGATATCCGGGGAGCAGTTCTTC